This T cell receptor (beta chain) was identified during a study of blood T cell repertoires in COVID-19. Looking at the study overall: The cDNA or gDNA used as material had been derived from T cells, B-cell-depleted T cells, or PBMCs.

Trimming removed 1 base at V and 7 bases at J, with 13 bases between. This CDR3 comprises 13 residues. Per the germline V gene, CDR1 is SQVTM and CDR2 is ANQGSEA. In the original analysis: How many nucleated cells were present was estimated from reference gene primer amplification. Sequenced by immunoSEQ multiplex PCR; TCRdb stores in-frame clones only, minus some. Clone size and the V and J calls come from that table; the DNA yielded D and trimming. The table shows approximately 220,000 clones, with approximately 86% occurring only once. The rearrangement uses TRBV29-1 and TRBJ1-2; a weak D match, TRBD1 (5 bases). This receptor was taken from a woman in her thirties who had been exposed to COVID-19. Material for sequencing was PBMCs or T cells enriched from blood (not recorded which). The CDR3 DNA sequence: TGCAGCGTTGAAGTCCAGGGATGGGCTGGCTACACCTTC. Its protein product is CSVEVQGWAGYTF.